This T cell receptor beta chain was sequenced for a study of blood T cells in healthy people across ages. For the second PCR, which ran for about 6 to 12 cycles, a sample-barcoded 5' primer and a J-beta primer mix were used. TCRdb analysed the 5' RACE reads with MiXCR anew, one entry per CDR3 protein. The data contain some 850,000 distinct CDR3 sequences, more than 25% of them singletons. Per the germline V gene, CDR1 is SGHRS and CDR2 is YFSETQ. The CDR3 totals 15 residues. Trimming removed 4 bases at V and 4 bases at J, with 15 bases between. This clonotype was observed a handful of times. The data also belong to a second study, concerning T cells of mothers and their children. This second study notes: In each mother, TCR beta CDR3 reads exceeded 10 million; in each child, they numbered several million.

The sequence was collected from a boy younger than 18 in good health. The chain uses TRBV5-1 and TRBJ2-1, with D perhaps assigned TRBD1 or TRBD2 (5 bases each). Sequenced material: blood. The CDR3 DNA reads as TGCGCCAGCAGCCTAAGGACATGGGAGTACAATGAGCAGTTCTTC. Encoded protein: CASSLRTWEYNEQFF.